These T cell receptor beta chains were read from a single sample in a study of CD8+CD57+ T cells in acquired aplastic anemia. TCRdb re-called the reads with MiXCR, one entry per CDR3 protein. The table shows tens of thousands of distinct CDR3 sequences, with approximately 70% occurring only once. Sequenced sample: sorted CD4+, CD8+, or CD8+CD57+ T cells (not recorded which) from PBMCs. Receptor source: a human donor with aplastic anemia. The CDR3 runs from the conserved cysteine through the conserved F or W. The D gene is left open where the match is weak. Only some rows state a clone size, as once, few, many or a class for expanded clones.

v_gene: TRBV10-3; d_gene: TRBD1; j_gene: TRBJ1-2; abundance: -; CDR3aa: CASSPGQGVYGYTF; CDR3nt: TGTGCCAGCAGTCCGGGACAGGGTGTCTATGGCTACACCTTC
v_gene: TRBV19; d_gene: TRBD2; j_gene: TRBJ2-1; abundance: -; CDR3aa: CASSAWTSLNEQFF; CDR3nt: TGTGCCAGTAGTGCCTGGACTAGCCTCAATGAGCAGTTCTTC
v_gene: TRBV2; d_gene: -; j_gene: TRBJ2-3; abundance: -; CDR3aa: CASGKDTQYF; CDR3nt: TGTGCCAGCGGGAAGGATACGCAGTATTTT
v_gene: TRBV11-2; d_gene: TRBD1; j_gene: TRBJ2-3; abundance: -; CDR3aa: CASSPPGTDKDTQYF; CDR3nt: TGTGCCAGCAGCCCACCCGGGACAGACAAAGATACGCAGTATTTT
v_gene: TRBV19; d_gene: -; j_gene: TRBJ1-1; abundance: many; CDR3aa: CASLSTRWDVGNTEAFF; CDR3nt: TGTGCCAGCCTCTCCACCAGATGGGACGTAGGGAACACTGAAGCTTTCTTT
v_gene: TRBV24-1; d_gene: -; j_gene: TRBJ1-6; abundance: -; CDR3aa: CATSKDSTSPLHF; CDR3nt: TGTGCCACCAGTAAGGACAGCACCTCACCCCTCCACTTT
v_gene: TRBV7-9; d_gene: TRBD2; j_gene: TRBJ2-5; abundance: once; CDR3aa: CASNVAGSETQYF; CDR3nt: TGTGCCAGCAACGTAGCGGGGTCGGAGACCCAGTACTTC
v_gene: TRBV11-2; d_gene: TRBD1; j_gene: TRBJ2-3; abundance: -; CDR3aa: CASSVSGTGSTDTQYF; CDR3nt: TGTGCCAGCAGCGTCTCCGGGACAGGTAGCACAGATACGCAGTATTTT
v_gene: TRBV24-1; d_gene: -; j_gene: TRBJ2-5; abundance: -; CDR3aa: CATSDHTGRPQYF; CDR3nt: TGTGCCACCAGTGATCACACAGGGCGGCCCCAGTACTTC
v_gene: TRBV5-1; d_gene: TRBD1; j_gene: TRBJ1-6; abundance: -; CDR3aa: CASSYTGTGNSPLHF; CDR3nt: TGCGCCAGCAGCTACACCGGGACAGGAAATTCACCCCTCCACTTT
v_gene: TRBV9; d_gene: -; j_gene: TRBJ1-1; abundance: -; CDR3aa: CASSVSHRAADTEAFF; CDR3nt: TGTGCCAGCAGCGTGAGTCACAGGGCCGCGGACACTGAAGCTTTCTTT
v_gene: TRBV7-9; d_gene: -; j_gene: TRBJ1-2; abundance: -; CDR3aa: CASSLVEYGYTF; CDR3nt: TGTGCCAGCAGTCTGGTGGAATATGGCTACACCTTC
v_gene: TRBV24-1; d_gene: -; j_gene: TRBJ1-1; abundance: -; CDR3aa: CATKDGRRNTEAFF; CDR3nt: TGTGCCACCAAGGATGGCAGGAGGAACACTGAAGCTTTCTTT
v_gene: TRBV27; d_gene: -; j_gene: TRBJ2-7; abundance: -; CDR3aa: CASSRQVLPYEQYF; CDR3nt: TGTGCCAGCAGTCGACAGGTTTTACCTTACGAGCAGTACTTC
v_gene: TRBV7-9; d_gene: TRBD1; j_gene: TRBJ2-1; abundance: many; CDR3aa: CASSSSGQGVDEQFF; CDR3nt: TGTGCCAGCAGCTCATCCGGACAGGGGGTCGATGAGCAGTTCTTC
v_gene: TRBV29-1; d_gene: -; j_gene: TRBJ1-2; abundance: once; CDR3aa: CSVVVSLGRGYTF; CDR3nt: TGCAGCGTTGTTGTGTCACTTGGCAGAGGCTACACCTTC
v_gene: TRBV11-1; d_gene: TRBD1; j_gene: TRBJ2-3; abundance: -; CDR3aa: CASSPGDRVLDTQYF; CDR3nt: TGTGCCAGCAGCCCAGGGGACAGGGTGCTAGATACGCAGTATTTT
v_gene: TRBV19; d_gene: -; j_gene: TRBJ2-1; abundance: few; CDR3aa: CASSPQPSRREVVNEQFF; CDR3nt: TGTGCCAGTAGTCCTCAGCCCTCTAGGCGGGAAGTCGTCAATGAGCAGTTCTTC
v_gene: TRBV24-1; d_gene: TRBD2; j_gene: TRBJ2-5; abundance: few; CDR3aa: CATSDPTSGGGQETQYF; CDR3nt: TGTGCCACCAGTGATCCTACTAGCGGGGGGGGACAAGAGACCCAGTACTTC
v_gene: TRBV7-9; d_gene: -; j_gene: TRBJ1-6; abundance: once; CDR3aa: CASSLPAGPLHF; CDR3nt: TGTGCCAGCAGCTTGCCCGCGGGGCCCCTCCACTTT
v_gene: TRBV2; d_gene: -; j_gene: TRBJ2-1; abundance: -; CDR3aa: CASRWEGDHEQFF; CDR3nt: TGTGCCAGCAGATGGGAAGGGGACCATGAGCAGTTCTTC
v_gene: TRBV2; d_gene: -; j_gene: TRBJ2-7; abundance: -; CDR3aa: CASSETDEQYF; CDR3nt: TGTGCCAGCAGTGAAACGGACGAGCAGTACTTC
v_gene: TRBV24-1; d_gene: -; j_gene: TRBJ2-1; abundance: once; CDR3aa: CATSDGPGNNEQFF; CDR3nt: TGTGCCACCAGTGATGGTCCAGGGAACAATGAGCAGTTCTTC
v_gene: TRBV7-2; d_gene: -; j_gene: TRBJ2-7; abundance: -; CDR3aa: CASSPRTGFSYEQYF; CDR3nt: TGTGCCAGCAGCCCTCGGACGGGATTCTCCTACGAGCAGTACTTC
v_gene: TRBV5-6; d_gene: TRBD1; j_gene: TRBJ2-1; abundance: -; CDR3aa: CASSLERTGQFF; CDR3nt: TGTGCCAGCAGCTTGGAGAGGACAGGTCAGTTCTTC
v_gene: TRBV7-7; d_gene: -; j_gene: TRBJ1-1; abundance: -; CDR3aa: CASSSQMNTEAFF; CDR3nt: TGTGCTAGCAGCTCACAGATGAACACTGAAGCTTTCTTT
v_gene: TRBV15; d_gene: -; j_gene: TRBJ1-6; abundance: -; CDR3aa: CATSRDNYNSPLHF; CDR3nt: TGTGCCACCAGTAGGGACAATTATAATTCACCCCTCCACTTT
v_gene: TRBV29-1; d_gene: -; j_gene: TRBJ1-2; abundance: -; CDR3aa: CSVEADSYYGYTF; CDR3nt: TGCAGCGTTGAAGCAGACAGCTACTATGGCTACACCTTC
v_gene: TRBV2; d_gene: -; j_gene: TRBJ2-7; abundance: -; CDR3aa: CASSLRWNSPYEQYF; CDR3nt: TGTGCCAGCAGTTTGAGGTGGAACAGCCCCTACGAGCAGTACTTC
v_gene: TRBV20-1; d_gene: -; j_gene: TRBJ2-5; abundance: -; CDR3aa: CSARDLRQLAQETQYF; CDR3nt: TGCAGTGCTAGAGATCTCCGACAGTTGGCCCAAGAGACCCAGTACTTC
v_gene: TRBV2; d_gene: -; j_gene: TRBJ2-3; abundance: -; CDR3aa: CASSEYDTQYF; CDR3nt: TGTGCCAGCAGTGAATACGATACGCAGTATTTT
v_gene: TRBV28; d_gene: -; j_gene: TRBJ2-7; abundance: -; CDR3aa: CASIYEQYF; CDR3nt: TGTGCCAGCATCTACGAGCAGTACTTC
v_gene: TRBV9; d_gene: -; j_gene: TRBJ1-1; abundance: -; CDR3aa: CASSEGVGTEAFF; CDR3nt: TGTGCCAGCAGCGAAGGGGTTGGCACTGAAGCTTTCTTT
v_gene: TRBV5-6; d_gene: TRBD2; j_gene: TRBJ2-7; abundance: many; CDR3aa: CASSLTTSLYEQYF; CDR3nt: TGTGCCAGCAGCTTGACGACTAGCTTGTACGAGCAGTACTTC
v_gene: TRBV2; d_gene: TRBD1; j_gene: TRBJ1-1; abundance: -; CDR3aa: CATTQGANTEAFF; CDR3nt: TGTGCCACCACACAGGGGGCAAACACTGAAGCTTTCTTT
v_gene: TRBV7-6; d_gene: TRBD1; j_gene: TRBJ2-3; abundance: -; CDR3aa: CASSNQGADTQYF; CDR3nt: TGTGCCAGCAGCAACCAGGGGGCAGATACGCAGTATTTT
v_gene: TRBV12-3/TRBV12-4; d_gene: -; j_gene: TRBJ2-7; abundance: -; CDR3aa: CASGVALYEQYF; CDR3nt: TGTGCCAGCGGAGTGGCCCTTTACGAGCAGTACTTC
v_gene: TRBV10-3; d_gene: -; j_gene: TRBJ2-1; abundance: -; CDR3aa: CAISLGFTGSYNEQFF; CDR3nt: TGTGCCATCAGTCTCGGTTTTACAGGTTCCTACAATGAGCAGTTCTTC
v_gene: TRBV13; d_gene: -; j_gene: TRBJ2-7; abundance: -; CDR3aa: CASSPWGRYEQYF; CDR3nt: TGTGCCAGCAGCCCCTGGGGGAGGTACGAGCAGTACTTC
v_gene: TRBV2; d_gene: -; j_gene: TRBJ1-2; abundance: -; CDR3aa: CASSPSFYGYTF; CDR3nt: TGTGCCAGCAGTCCCAGCTTCTATGGCTACACCTTC
v_gene: TRBV7-8; d_gene: -; j_gene: TRBJ2-5; abundance: -; CDR3aa: CASSLQPLGGRGETQYF; CDR3nt: TGTGCCAGCAGCCTCCAGCCGCTGGGGGGGCGCGGAGAGACCCAGTACTTC
v_gene: TRBV5-1; d_gene: -; j_gene: TRBJ1-2; abundance: -; CDR3aa: CASSDSVAGRVSNYGYTF; CDR3nt: TGCGCCAGCAGTGATTCGGTGGCAGGCCGGGTGTCTAACTATGGCTACACCTTC
v_gene: TRBV9; d_gene: -; j_gene: TRBJ2-3; abundance: many; CDR3aa: CASSGPGSTDTQYF; CDR3nt: TGTGCCAGCAGCGGGCCAGGGAGCACAGATACGCAGTATTTT
v_gene: TRBV7-3; d_gene: -; j_gene: TRBJ2-7; abundance: -; CDR3aa: CASSHGHPYEQYF; CDR3nt: TGTGCCAGCAGCCATGGACACCCCTACGAGCAGTACTTC
v_gene: TRBV29-1; d_gene: -; j_gene: TRBJ2-5; abundance: few; CDR3aa: CSVESSAQETQYF; CDR3nt: TGCAGCGTTGAATCCAGCGCCCAAGAGACCCAGTACTTC
v_gene: TRBV11-1; d_gene: TRBD1; j_gene: TRBJ1-2; abundance: -; CDR3aa: CASSPRGGGRGYGYTF; CDR3nt: TGTGCCAGCAGCCCGCGAGGGGGCGGGAGAGGCTATGGCTACACCTTC
v_gene: TRBV24-1; d_gene: -; j_gene: TRBJ2-1; abundance: -; CDR3aa: CATSKTVNEQFF; CDR3nt: TGTGCCACCAGTAAGACGGTCAATGAGCAGTTCTTC
v_gene: TRBV2; d_gene: TRBD1; j_gene: TRBJ2-7; abundance: -; CDR3aa: CASTPGQGMAYEQYF; CDR3nt: TGTGCCAGCACCCCTGGACAGGGGATGGCGTACGAGCAGTACTTC
v_gene: TRBV25-1; d_gene: -; j_gene: TRBJ2-1; abundance: -; CDR3aa: CASSAGGDEQFF; CDR3nt: TGTGCCAGCAGTGCCGGCGGGGATGAGCAGTTCTTC
v_gene: TRBV19; d_gene: TRBD1; j_gene: TRBJ2-1; abundance: -; CDR3aa: CASRPAGTAYNEQFF; CDR3nt: TGTGCCAGTAGACCCGCCGGGACAGCCTACAATGAGCAGTTCTTC
v_gene: TRBV19; d_gene: -; j_gene: TRBJ1-1; abundance: -; CDR3aa: CASSTVTGFTEAFF; CDR3nt: TGTGCCAGTAGTACTGTAACAGGGTTTACTGAAGCTTTCTTT
v_gene: TRBV19; d_gene: -; j_gene: TRBJ2-5; abundance: -; CDR3aa: CASSIHGDQETQYF; CDR3nt: TGTGCCAGTAGTATACACGGGGATCAAGAGACCCAGTACTTC
v_gene: TRBV19; d_gene: -; j_gene: TRBJ1-5; abundance: -; CDR3aa: CASKQGRDGHF; CDR3nt: TGTGCCAGTAAACAAGGCCGGGACGGGCATTTT
v_gene: TRBV7-3; d_gene: -; j_gene: TRBJ2-1; abundance: -; CDR3aa: CASSSDHNEQFF; CDR3nt: TGTGCCAGCAGCTCCGATCACAATGAGCAGTTCTTC